The 2 T cell receptor beta chains below all came from one sample that was sequenced in a study of response to subunit inactivated influenza vaccine. TCRdb recomputed calls from the RT-PCR reads with MiXCR, one row per CDR3 protein. Of 500,000 to 600,000 distinct CDR3 sequences in the sample, 7.6% were seen once. This specimen consisted of PBMCs from blood, obtained around 25 months after vaccination. The receptors stem from a man aged 45 to 70 who received an inactivated influenza vaccine.

This clonotype was observed at least ten times. This chain joins TRBV7-8 and TRBJ2-3; no definite D call. Trimming took off 3 bases at V and 4 bases at J, with 8 bases between the two ends. Germline assignment: CDR1 SGHVS and CDR2 FQNEAQ. This CDR3 has 13 residues. The CDR3 nucleotides are TGTGCCAGCAGCTTTGGAAGGCCAGATACGCAGTATTTT. Translation gives CASSFGRPDTQYF.

The gene calls are TRBV25-1 and TRBJ2-3; maybe TRBD1 (6 bases). V lost 2 bases and J 8 bases, leaving 14 bases between the germline ends. This CDR3 comprises 14 residues. Germline V gene sequence: CDR1 MGHDK, CDR2 SYGVNS. The CDR3 sequence: CASSETGWAGTQYF. In DNA form, the CDR3 reads TGTGCCAGCAGTGAAACAGGGTGGGCAGGTACGCAGTATTTT.